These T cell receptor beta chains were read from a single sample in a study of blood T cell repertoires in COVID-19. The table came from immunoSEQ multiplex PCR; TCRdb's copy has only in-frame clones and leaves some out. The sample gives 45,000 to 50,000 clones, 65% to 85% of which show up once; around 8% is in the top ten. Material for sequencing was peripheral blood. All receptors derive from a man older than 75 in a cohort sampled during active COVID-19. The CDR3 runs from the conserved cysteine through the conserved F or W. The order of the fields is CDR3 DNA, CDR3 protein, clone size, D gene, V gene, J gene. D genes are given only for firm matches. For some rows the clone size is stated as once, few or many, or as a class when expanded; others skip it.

CDR3 DNA: TGTGCCAGTAGTATTGGTCTTGACAGGGCCGAGCAGTACTTC
CDR3 protein: CASSIGLDRAEQYF
clone size: .
D gene: TRBD1
V gene: TRBV19
J gene: TRBJ2-7

CDR3 DNA: TGTGCCAGCAGCTTAGGGAGCCTGGCCAACACCATATATTTT
CDR3 protein: CASSLGSLANTIYF
clone size: medium-sized
D gene: .
V gene: TRBV7-9
J gene: TRBJ1-3

CDR3 DNA: TGTGCCAGTAGCTCCCCGCGTCGGGCGGGGGGGGATGTCGACACCGGGGAGCTGTTTTTT
CDR3 protein: CASSSPRRAGGDVDTGELFF
clone size: .
D gene: TRBD2
V gene: TRBV19
J gene: TRBJ2-2

CDR3 DNA: TGTGCCAGCAGTCCCCTCGAGGGTGGGACCTACGAGCAGTACTTC
CDR3 protein: CASSPLEGGTYEQYF
clone size: few
D gene: .
V gene: TRBV28
J gene: TRBJ2-7

CDR3 DNA: TGTGCCAGCAGCCCGGGGGACAGGGTAGGTCAGCCCCAGCATTTT
CDR3 protein: CASSPGDRVGQPQHF
clone size: .
D gene: TRBD1
V gene: TRBV9
J gene: TRBJ1-5

CDR3 DNA: TGTGCCAGCTCACAAGACAGTGCCGGAAACACCATATATTTT
CDR3 protein: CASSQDSAGNTIYF
clone size: .
D gene: .
V gene: TRBV18
J gene: TRBJ1-3

CDR3 DNA: TGCAGCGTGATGGGACAACACAATCAGCCCCAGCATTTT
CDR3 protein: CSVMGQHNQPQHF
clone size: .
D gene: .
V gene: TRBV29-1
J gene: TRBJ1-5

CDR3 DNA: TGTGCCAGCATCCAGGACAGCCACACTGAAGCTTTCTTT
CDR3 protein: CASIQDSHTEAFF
clone size: .
D gene: .
V gene: TRBV2
J gene: TRBJ1-1

CDR3 DNA: TGTGCCAGCAGCTCTCGTGGGCCCTACACAGATACGCAGTATTTT
CDR3 protein: CASSSRGPYTDTQYF
clone size: .
D gene: .
V gene: TRBV5-6
J gene: TRBJ2-3

CDR3 DNA: TGTGCCAGCAGTCCGGAGCGGGAGACCCAGTACTTC
CDR3 protein: CASSPERETQYF
clone size: .
D gene: .
V gene: TRBV6-5
J gene: TRBJ2-5

CDR3 DNA: TGCGCCAGCAGCTTGGAGGACTACAATCAGCCCCAGCATTTT
CDR3 protein: CASSLEDYNQPQHF
clone size: few
D gene: .
V gene: TRBV5-1
J gene: TRBJ1-5

CDR3 DNA: TGTGCCAGCTCACAGACCGGCTTGGGACAGGGCGACTACGAGCAGTACTTC
CDR3 protein: CASSQTGLGQGDYEQYF
clone size: .
D gene: TRBD1
V gene: TRBV18
J gene: TRBJ2-7

CDR3 DNA: TGTGCCAGCAGTGTTCGGGGTGTCGGTTCACCCCTCCACTTT
CDR3 protein: CASSVRGVGSPLHF
clone size: .
D gene: .
V gene: TRBV2
J gene: TRBJ1-6

CDR3 DNA: TGTGCCAGCACCCTAGATCATTCACCCCTCCACTTT
CDR3 protein: CASTLDHSPLHF
clone size: .
D gene: .
V gene: TRBV7-9
J gene: TRBJ1-6

CDR3 DNA: TGTGCCAGCAGTGAAAACAGGGGGCTAAATCAGCCCCAGCATTTT
CDR3 protein: CASSENRGLNQPQHF
clone size: .
D gene: TRBD1
V gene: TRBV2
J gene: TRBJ1-5

CDR3 DNA: TGTGCCAGTAGTACCAGACAGGGGTTACGCACTGAAGCTTTCTTT
CDR3 protein: CASSTRQGLRTEAFF
clone size: .
D gene: TRBD1
V gene: TRBV19
J gene: TRBJ1-1

CDR3 DNA: TGTGCCAGCAGGCAATACCTAGCGGGAGGGCCGGGCGAGCAGTACTTC
CDR3 protein: CASRQYLAGGPGEQYF
clone size: .
D gene: TRBD2
V gene: TRBV7-2
J gene: TRBJ2-7

CDR3 DNA: TGCAGCGTGTGCAGGGGATCTAGCTCCTACAATGAGCAGTTCTTC
CDR3 protein: CSVCRGSSSYNEQFF
clone size: .
D gene: .
V gene: TRBV29-1
J gene: TRBJ2-1

CDR3 DNA: TGTGCCACCAGCAGGGAAGGGGGTTCAAGGAACACTGAAGCTTTCTTT
CDR3 protein: CATSREGGSRNTEAFF
clone size: .
D gene: .
V gene: TRBV15
J gene: TRBJ1-1

CDR3 DNA: TGTGCCAGCCGCGGGCATGCCAAAAACATTCAGTACTTC
CDR3 protein: CASRGHAKNIQYF
clone size: .
D gene: .
V gene: TRBV27
J gene: TRBJ2-4

CDR3 DNA: TGTGCCAGCAGCCAAGCCCCTGTCGGGGTTGGCACTGAAGCTTTCTTT
CDR3 protein: CASSQAPVGVGTEAFF
clone size: .
D gene: .
V gene: TRBV3-1/TRBV3-2
J gene: TRBJ1-1

CDR3 DNA: TGTGCCAGCAGCCGGGACTATAATTCACCCCTCCACTTT
CDR3 protein: CASSRDYNSPLHF
clone size: .
D gene: .
V gene: TRBV28
J gene: TRBJ1-6

CDR3 DNA: TGTGCCAGCAGCCCGGACAGGGGGCCGGGCTATGGCTACACCTTC
CDR3 protein: CASSPDRGPGYGYTF
clone size: .
D gene: TRBD1
V gene: TRBV14
J gene: TRBJ1-2

CDR3 DNA: TGTGCCAGCGGCGGGGGGCGCTTAAGCAATGAGCAGTTCTTC
CDR3 protein: CASGGGRLSNEQFF
clone size: .
D gene: TRBD2
V gene: TRBV28
J gene: TRBJ2-1

CDR3 DNA: TGTGCCAGCAAACGGCAGGGAAGTTACGAGCAGTACTTC
CDR3 protein: CASKRQGSYEQYF
clone size: .
D gene: .
V gene: TRBV6-5
J gene: TRBJ2-7

CDR3 DNA: TGTGCCAGCAGTTTTTTCTCGGGTTTGGCGTCCTATAATTCACCCCTCCACTTT
CDR3 protein: CASSFFSGLASYNSPLHF
clone size: once
D gene: .
V gene: TRBV27
J gene: TRBJ1-6

CDR3 DNA: TGTGCCAGCAGCTGGGCGAACACTGAAGCTTTCTTT
CDR3 protein: CASSWANTEAFF
clone size: .
D gene: .
V gene: TRBV7-9
J gene: TRBJ1-1

CDR3 DNA: TGTGCCAGCAGTTTATTTTATCCGGGAAAGGGTAAACGCGGCAATCAGCCCCAGCATTTT
CDR3 protein: CASSLFYPGKGKRGNQPQHF
clone size: .
D gene: .
V gene: TRBV27
J gene: TRBJ1-5

CDR3 DNA: TGTGCCAGCAGCTTAAATGCTGGACAGACCTACGAGCAGTACTTC
CDR3 protein: CASSLNAGQTYEQYF
clone size: .
D gene: .
V gene: TRBV7-8
J gene: TRBJ2-7

CDR3 DNA: TGTGCCAGCAGCCGGAGCGGACAGCAAGAGACCCAGTACTTC
CDR3 protein: CASSRSGQQETQYF
clone size: .
D gene: .
V gene: TRBV11-3
J gene: TRBJ2-5

CDR3 DNA: TGTGCCAGCAGCTTTAAGGGGAGCAATCAGCCCCAGCATTTT
CDR3 protein: CASSFKGSNQPQHF
clone size: .
D gene: .
V gene: TRBV5-6
J gene: TRBJ1-5

CDR3 DNA: TGCGCCAGCAGCTTGGCGGGGACAGTGAGCTCCTACGAGCAGTACTTC
CDR3 protein: CASSLAGTVSSYEQYF
clone size: .
D gene: TRBD1
V gene: TRBV5-1
J gene: TRBJ2-7

CDR3 DNA: TGTGCCAGCAGTCCCCGCTCGCAGGGGCGTTCAAACTATGGCTACACCTTC
CDR3 protein: CASSPRSQGRSNYGYTF
clone size: .
D gene: .
V gene: TRBV28
J gene: TRBJ1-2

CDR3 DNA: TGTGCCAGCACCAGGGCGAACACTGAAGCTTTCTTT
CDR3 protein: CASTRANTEAFF
clone size: .
D gene: .
V gene: TRBV7-9
J gene: TRBJ1-1

CDR3 DNA: TGTGCCAGCAGTTTGCGGGGACTAGCGGCGAACACCGGGGAGCTGTTTTTT
CDR3 protein: CASSLRGLAANTGELFF
clone size: .
D gene: TRBD2
V gene: TRBV27
J gene: TRBJ2-2

CDR3 DNA: TGTGCCAGCAGCATCACTAGCGGGGGGAGGACAGATACGCAGTATTTT
CDR3 protein: CASSITSGGRTDTQYF
clone size: .
D gene: TRBD2
V gene: TRBV9
J gene: TRBJ2-3

CDR3 DNA: TGCGCCAGCAGCCATACTAGCGGGGTAAACATTCAGTACTTC
CDR3 protein: CASSHTSGVNIQYF
clone size: .
D gene: TRBD2
V gene: TRBV5-1
J gene: TRBJ2-4

CDR3 DNA: TGTGCCAGCAGCTTAGCTCCCCCAGGCGGTGGGAGAGGTCAGCCCCAGCATTTT
CDR3 protein: CASSLAPPGGGRGQPQHF
clone size: .
D gene: .
V gene: TRBV7-9
J gene: TRBJ1-5

CDR3 DNA: TGTGCCAGTAAACAGACAGGGGCCTATGGCTACACCTTC
CDR3 protein: CASKQTGAYGYTF
clone size: once
D gene: TRBD1
V gene: TRBV19
J gene: TRBJ1-2

CDR3 DNA: TGTGCCAGCAGCTTAGGTATGGGAGGGGCTCAAGAGACCCAGTACTTC
CDR3 protein: CASSLGMGGAQETQYF
clone size: .
D gene: TRBD2
V gene: TRBV7-2
J gene: TRBJ2-5

CDR3 DNA: TGTGCCAGCTCACCGATCCGGTTCGCGGGCTACACCTTC
CDR3 protein: CASSPIRFAGYTF
clone size: .
D gene: .
V gene: TRBV18
J gene: TRBJ1-2

CDR3 DNA: TGTGCCAGCAGCCAGGGACACCAGTGGGCCTTT
CDR3 protein: CASSQGHQWAF
clone size: .
D gene: .
V gene: TRBV7-9
J gene: TRBJ1-6

CDR3 DNA: TGTGCCAGTAAGACCCCGGGGACCGGGGAGCTGTTTTTT
CDR3 protein: CASKTPGTGELFF
clone size: .
D gene: .
V gene: TRBV19
J gene: TRBJ2-2

CDR3 DNA: TGCGCCAGCAGCTCCCGGGACAGGGGGAACAATGAGCAGTTCTTC
CDR3 protein: CASSSRDRGNNEQFF
clone size: few
D gene: TRBD1
V gene: TRBV5-1
J gene: TRBJ2-1

CDR3 DNA: TGCACCAGCAGCCAGGGACAGGGGGTGAACACTGAAGCTTTCTTT
CDR3 protein: CTSSQGQGVNTEAFF
clone size: .
D gene: .
V gene: TRBV1
J gene: TRBJ1-1

CDR3 DNA: TGCGCCAGCAGCCAAGGTCTCCCAGACAGGGGCCTAGGCAATCAGCCCCAGCATTTT
CDR3 protein: CASSQGLPDRGLGNQPQHF
clone size: few
D gene: TRBD1
V gene: TRBV4-1
J gene: TRBJ1-5

CDR3 DNA: TGTGCCAGCAGTGAAGTGACAGGGTACAATGAGCAGTTCTTC
CDR3 protein: CASSEVTGYNEQFF
clone size: .
D gene: TRBD1
V gene: TRBV2
J gene: TRBJ2-1

CDR3 DNA: TGTGCCACCAGCAGAGATGGGGGGACAGAAGACTTC
CDR3 protein: CATSRDGGTEDF
clone size: few
D gene: .
V gene: TRBV15
J gene: TRBJ2-7

CDR3 DNA: TGTGCCAGCAGCTTGCCGACAGGGGGCGTCTCGGGGGAGCAGTACTTC
CDR3 protein: CASSLPTGGVSGEQYF
clone size: .
D gene: TRBD1
V gene: TRBV7-2
J gene: TRBJ2-7

CDR3 DNA: TGCGCCAGCAGCTTGGAGGGGGCGACTTATGAAAAACTGTTTTTT
CDR3 protein: CASSLEGATYEKLFF
clone size: .
D gene: TRBD1
V gene: TRBV5-1
J gene: TRBJ1-4

CDR3 DNA: TGTGCCAGCAGTGATTTGAGGGCGGGGTACAATGAGCAGTTCTTC
CDR3 protein: CASSDLRAGYNEQFF
clone size: .
D gene: .
V gene: TRBV2
J gene: TRBJ2-1

CDR3 DNA: TGTGCCATCAGTGAGGTCAGGGAACCCACTGAAGCTTTCTTT
CDR3 protein: CAISEVREPTEAFF
clone size: .
D gene: .
V gene: TRBV10-3
J gene: TRBJ1-1

CDR3 DNA: TGTGCCAGCAGCGCAGGCGGCAGGGGGAACGTTAACTATGGCTACACCTTC
CDR3 protein: CASSAGGRGNVNYGYTF
clone size: .
D gene: TRBD1
V gene: TRBV28
J gene: TRBJ1-2